The entry that follows covers one TCR beta chain sequence. Survey-level TCR beta sequencing used the immunoSEQ assay. Profiling relied on immunoSEQ multiplex PCR, and the TCRdb table lists in-frame clones only, not all of them. The repertoire consists of nearly 70,000 clones, with over 85% occurring once and the leading ten covering under 4.5%. CDR1 is SGHAT, CDR2 FQNNGV, per germline. The CDR3 is 13 amino acids. V lost 8 bases and J lost 2, with 10 bases in between. The chain carries TRBV11-2 and TRBJ2-1; D is unresolved. The TCR sequence derives from a middle-aged man with rheumatoid arthritis. The sample comprised PBMCs. Written as DNA, the CDR3 is TGTGCCAGCTGGGCAGCGCCCTACAATGAGCAGTTCTTC. Translated, it gives CASWAAPYNEQFF.